The sequence of this T cell receptor (beta chain) was determined in a study of blood T cell repertoires in COVID-19. CDR3 length: 13 residues. V was shortened by 11 bases and J by 5 bases, with 18 bases between the two germline ends. CDR1 LNHNV and CDR2 YYDKDF come from the germline V gene (reference sequence). This table comes from immunoSEQ multiplex PCR, and its TCRdb copy is limited to in-frame clones, with some not included. The sample includes a few hundred thousand clones, 65% to 90% seen only once; the top ten take roughly 13%. The rearrangement joins TRBV15 to TRBJ1-2; no definite D call. Specimen: peripheral blood. The clonotype was recovered from a woman in her 70s with COVID-19, enrolled during active disease. The CDR3 protein is CASSRAASYGYTF. The CDR3 DNA reads as TGTGCCTCCTCGAGGGCCGCCTCTTATGGCTACACCTTC.